Shown below are 13 T cell receptor beta chains from a single sample sequenced in a study of cytomegalovirus exposure and HLA in healthy donors. PCR was performed using 60 Vbeta and 13 Jbeta primers. Sequencing was performed with immunoSEQ multiplex PCR; in TCRdb, only in-frame clones are kept and a portion is missing. The table records 150,000 to 200,000 clones, roughly 80% of them present only once. Sequencing used PBMCs. Every receptor here comes from a man aged 18 to 29 in good health and CMV-seronegative.

This clone was observed a few times. The rearrangement joins TRBV15 to TRBJ2-6; D is unclear. The CDR3 is 14 amino acids. The germline CDR1 and CDR2 sequences are LNHNV and YYDKDF (reference sequence). With 0 bases removed from V and 7 bases from J, the gap between germline ends came to 7 bases. CDR3 DNA sequence: TGTGCCACCAGCAGAGACAGATCCGCCAACGTCCTGACTTTC. It specifies CATSRDRSANVLTF.

The V gene is TRBV11-2, the J gene TRBJ2-1; 7 bases line up with TRBD1. With V trimmed by 5 bases and J by 3 bases, 10 bases remained unmatched. The CDR3 is made up of 16 amino acids. From germline, CDR1 is SGHAT and CDR2 FQNNGV. DNA for the CDR3: TGTGCCAGCAGCCTGGGACAGCTCTTGATCTACAATGAGCAGTTCTTC. This encodes CASSLGQLLIYNEQFF.

This chain joins TRBV7-8 and TRBJ2-5; D unclear. Trimming removed 5 bases from V and 5 bases from J, with 18 bases in between. The germline V gene has CDR1 SGHVS and CDR2 FQNEAQ. This CDR3 region has 15 residues. The chain's CDR3 is CASSPRGTGMETQYF. For the CDR3, the DNA is TGTGCCAGCAGCCCGAGAGGTACCGGAATGGAGACCCAGTACTTC. The complete variable domain, with remaining parts taken from reference TRBV7-8 and TRBJ2-5, reads GAGVSQSPRYKVAKRGQDVALRCDPISGHVSLFWYQQALGQGPEFLTYFQNEAQLDKSGLPSDRFFAERPEGSVSTLKIQRTQQEDSAVYLCASSPRGTGMETQYFGPGTRLLVL.

The rearrangement joins TRBV7-6 to TRBJ2-2, with 7 positions matching TRBD2. With V trimmed by 3 bases and J by 0 bases, 4 bases remained unmatched. CDR3 length equals 16 residues. Germline CDR1 SGHVS, CDR2 FNYEAQ. The CDR3 sequence: CASSFSGTPNTGELFF. Written as DNA, the CDR3 is TGTGCCAGCAGCTTCAGCGGGACCCCGAACACCGGGGAGCTGTTTTTT.

Here the CDR3 reads CASTGDTEAFF. CDR3 DNA sequence: TGTGCCAGCACAGGGGACACTGAAGCTTTCTTT. V and J are TRBV19 and TRBJ1-1; TRBD1 agrees at 7 bases. CDR1 is LNHDA and CDR2 is SQIVND in the germline V gene (reference sequence). This CDR3 is built from 11 residues. V trimming: 9 bases; J trimming: 3 bases; junction bases outside the gene matches: 1.

The CDR3, as DNA: TGTGCCAGCAGAGACAGGGCGTTTGAGCAGTTCTTC. Protein sequence: CASRDRAFEQFF. This chain joins TRBV7-9 and TRBJ2-1; 7 bases map to TRBD1. V lost 6 bases, J lost 9 bases, and 5 bases stayed unmatched. Germline V lookup: CDR1 SEHNR, CDR2 FQNEAQ (reference sequence). The CDR3 sequence is 12 residues long.

The V call is TRBV30, the J call TRBJ2-3; 10 bases are shared with TRBD2. V dropped 3 bases and J dropped 4; count of bases not matched to a gene: 7. Germline loops: CDR1 GTSNPN, CDR2 SVGIG (reference sequence). The CDR3 loop spans 15 amino acids. CDR3 DNA: TGTGCCTGGAGGGACCTAGCGGGAGTTCCAGATACGCAGTATTTT. Amino acid sequence: CAWRDLAGVPDTQYF.

The CDR3 bases are TGTGCCAGCAGTGATCAGGGTCGGGATGAGCAGTTCTTC. It is translated as CASSDQGRDEQFF. This rearrangement joins TRBV28 to TRBJ2-1; D might be TRBD1 (5 bases). CDR1 and CDR2 (germline): MDHEN, SYDVKM. V lost 5 bases and J 8 bases, leaving 13 bases between the germline ends. The CDR3 is made up of 13 amino acids. The full variable domain, completed using reference TRBV28 and TRBJ2-1, is DVKVTQSSRYLVKRTGEKVFLECVQDMDHENMFWYRQDPGLGLRLIYFSYDVKMKEKGDIPEGYSVSREKKERFSLILESASTNQTSMYLCASSDQGRDEQFFGPGTRLTVL.

The rearrangement joins TRBV10-2 to TRBJ2-1; TRBD1 agrees at 7 bases. V lost 7 bases to trimming and J lost 6 bases; unmatched junction nucleotides: 15. Germline CDR1 reads WSHSY; CDR2 reads SAAADI. This CDR3 has 16 amino acids. The chain's CDR3 is CASKNIGTAASNEQFF. The CDR3 DNA follows: TGCGCCAGCAAAAACATTGGGACAGCTGCGTCCAATGAGCAGTTCTTC.

This clone was detected only a few times. CDR3 region: CASWRGYRDYGYTF. The CDR3 DNA follows: TGTGCCAGCTGGCGGGGGTATCGGGACTATGGCTACACCTTC. The chain is built from TRBV28 and TRBJ1-2; tentatively, D is TRBD1 (5 bases). Germline CDR1 reads MDHEN; CDR2 reads SYDVKM. Trimming removed 8 bases from V and 3 bases from J, with 16 bases in between. The CDR3 extends over 14 amino acids.

V gene TRBV6-1 combines with J gene TRBJ1-2; D not resolved. The CDR3 length is 13 residues. Trimming left V 5 bases short and J 1 base short, with 8 bases between. Germline CDR1 is MNHNS and CDR2 is SASEGT. The CDR3 sequence is CASSQRNNYGYTF. CDR3 DNA: TGTGCCAGCAGTCAGAGGAATAACTATGGCTACACCTTC.

CDR3 DNA: TGTGCCAGCAGTCTAGCGGGAGTCTCCTACAATGAGCAGTTCTTC. It specifies CASSLAGVSYNEQFF. The rearrangement uses TRBV25-1 and TRBJ2-1; 10 bases are a match to TRBD2. With 5 bases clipped from V and 0 bases from J, the junction kept 1 base outside the gene matches. Germline-derived CDR1 and CDR2 are MGHDK and SYGVNS. The CDR3 is made up of 15 amino acids.

The rearrangement joins TRBV7-6 to TRBJ2-1, with 10 bases aligning to TRBD2. CDR1 is SGHVS and CDR2 is FNYEAQ in the germline V gene. This CDR3 spans 12 amino acids. V dropped 8 bases and J dropped 9; count of bases not matched to a gene: 4. The chain's CDR3 is CASSLAGVEQFF. As DNA, the CDR3 is TGTGCCAGCTCCCTAGCGGGAGTTGAGCAGTTCTTC.